A single sample gave rise to the 19 T cell receptor beta chains below, sequenced in a study of blood T cells in healthy people across ages. Using a J-beta primer mix together with a sample-barcoded 5' primer, a second PCR was run for 7 to 11 cycles. TCRdb re-analysed the 5' RACE reads in MiXCR, keeping a single row per CDR3 protein. In the table there are 780,000 or so distinct CDR3 sequences, approximately 25% of which are singletons. In addition, the sample was reused for a study of T cells of mothers and their children.

The sample comprised blood. The receptors derive from a boy younger than 18 in good health.

V usage is TRBV20-1 and J usage is TRBJ1-4; 7 nucleotides line up with TRBD1. CDR3 length: 15 amino acids. The germline V gene has CDR1 DFQATT and CDR2 SNEGSKA (reference sequence). Losses at the gene ends were 0 bases for V and 6 bases for J; bases not matched to a gene: 7. The CDR3 nucleotides read TGCAGTGCTAGAGACCTAGGGGGCAGTGATGAAAAACTGTTTTTT. It specifies CSARDLGGSDEKLFF.

V is TRBV6-5 and J is TRBJ2-1; either TRBD1 or TRBD2 may fit D (5 bases each). Near its end, the DNA agrees better with TRBJ2-5, so the J call may be wrong. Germline CDR1 reads MNHEY; CDR2 reads SVGAGI. The CDR3 is 16 amino acids. CDR3 residues: CASSRGPIGRQETQYF. As DNA, the CDR3 is TGTGCCAGCAGTAGGGGACCTATTGGCCGCCAAGAGACCCAGTACTTC.

The chain employs TRBV5-6 and TRBJ2-3; TRBD2 matches at 7 bases. Trimming at V came to 1 base and at J to 7 bases, leaving 12 bases not matched to a gene. The germline CDR1 and CDR2 sequences are SGHDT and YYEEEE. CDR3 size: 16 residues. Here the CDR3 reads CASSLKLGELANTQYF. CDR3 sequence (DNA): TGTGCCAGCAGCTTGAAGCTCGGGGAACTAGCGAATACGCAGTATTTT. The complete variable domain, with remaining parts taken from reference TRBV5-6 and TRBJ2-3, reads DAGVTQSPTHLIKTRGQQVTLRCSPKSGHDTVSWYQQALGQGPQFIFQYYEEEERQRGNFPDRFSGHQFPNYSSELNVNALLLGDSALYLCASSLKLGELANTQYFGPGTRLTVL.

This clonotype was picked up a small number of times. One end of the junction varies from germline; a read error may be responsible. The chain joins TRBV20-1 to TRBJ2-1; 11 positions agree with TRBD2. The CDR3 runs 19 residues. CDR1 and CDR2 (germline): DFQATT, SNEGSKA (reference sequence). In DNA form, the CDR3 reads TGCAGTGCTAGCCGTGTGTATGGGGTCGGGACTAGCGGAAACAAAGAGCAGTTCTTC. Its protein product is CSASRVYGVGTSGNKEQFF.

This clonotype was observed a handful of times. V usage is TRBV20-1 and J usage is TRBJ2-2; 7 bases align to TRBD2. V dropped 4 bases and J dropped 0; count of bases not matched to a gene: 5. This CDR3 is 15 amino acids long. CDR1 and CDR2 (germline): DFQATT, SNEGSKA (reference sequence). For the CDR3, the DNA is TGCAGTGCTAAAGTAGCGGGCGCGAACACCGGGGAGCTGTTTTTT. Its protein product is CSAKVAGANTGELFF.

At least ten counts were recorded for this clonotype. This sequence joins TRBV7-2 and TRBJ2-4, with D possibly matching TRBD1 (6 bases). V lost 2 bases and J 9 bases, leaving 11 bases between the germline ends. The CDR3 has 13 residues. CDR1 and CDR2 (germline): SGHTA, FQGNSA. The CDR3 here is CASSLRQDGIQYF. Written as DNA, the CDR3 is TGTGCCAGCAGCTTAAGACAGGACGGCATTCAGTACTTC.

This clonotype was observed many times. J is TRBJ1-2 and V is TRBV4-3, with 7 bases matching TRBD1. The junction had 6 bases not matched to a gene; V was cut back by 4 bases and J by 7 bases. This CDR3 is built from 13 residues. CDR1 is LGHNA and CDR2 is YSLEER in the germline V gene. CDR3: CASSRETGSGYTF. As DNA, the CDR3 is TGCGCCAGCAGCCGGGAGACAGGGTCTGGCTACACCTTC.

The chain carries TRBV7-8 and TRBJ2-1; D gene uncertain. The germline V gene has CDR1 SGHVS and CDR2 FQNEAQ. Trimming removed 0 bases from V and 3 bases from J, with 9 bases in between. This CDR3 contains 15 residues. The CDR3 region has the DNA TGTGCCAGCAGCTTAGCCGGACCTGACTACAATGAGCAGTTCTTC. This encodes CASSLAGPDYNEQFF. The entire variable domain, with the rest obtained from reference TRBV7-8 and TRBJ2-1, is as follows: GAGVSQSPRYKVAKRGQDVALRCDPISGHVSLFWYQQALGQGPEFLTYFQNEAQLDKSGLPSDRFFAERPEGSVSTLKIQRTQQEDSAVYLCASSLAGPDYNEQFFGPGTRLTVL.

This clonotype was detected only a few times. Germline and junction disagree at one end, which may indicate a read error. This chain uses TRBV5-1 with TRBJ1-5, with TRBD1 matching 7 bases. In germline, CDR1 is SGHRS, CDR2 YFSETQ. The CDR3 is 14 amino acids. The CDR3 loop reads CASSLEGANQPQHF. CDR3 nucleotides: TGCGCCAGCAGTTTGGAGGGGGCAAATCAGCCCCAGCATTTT.

This clonotype was counted only a few times. The V gene is TRBV7-2, the J gene TRBJ2-7, with TRBD2 identical over 12 bases. CDR1 SGHTA and CDR2 FQGNSA come from the germline V gene. This CDR3 is built from 15 residues. J gave up 6 bases and V 1 base, and 4 bases lay outside the gene matches. The CDR3 loop is CASSLDLAGGLEQYF. The CDR3 bases are TGTGCCAGCAGCTTAGACCTAGCGGGGGGGCTCGAGCAGTACTTC. Based on the CDR3 plus reference TRBV7-2 and TRBJ2-7, the full variable domain is GAGVSQSPSNKVTEKGKDVELRCDPISGHTALYWYRQSLGQGLEFLIYFQGNSAPDKSGLPSDRFSAERTGGSVSTLTIQRTQQEDSAVYLCASSLDLAGGLEQYFGPGTRLTVT.

V gene TRBV20-1 combines with J gene TRBJ2-6; no clear D gene. V was cut by 1 base and J by 0 bases, with 4 bases left in between. This CDR3 region has 14 residues. CDR1 is DFQATT and CDR2 is SNEGSKA in the germline V gene (reference sequence). The CDR3, as DNA: TGCAGTGCTAGAGGGCCCTCTGGGGCCAACGTCCTGACTTTC. Amino acids: CSARGPSGANVLTF.

The chain uses TRBV6-5 and TRBJ2-1, with no clear D. The tail of the sequence fits TRBJ2-7 better, so the J call may be wrong. This CDR3 region has 14 residues. The V gene's germline CDR1 is MNHEY and CDR2 SVGAGI. In nucleotides, the CDR3 is TGTGCCAGCAGTTACTCTAGCAGTGCCTACGAGCAGTACTTC. It codes for CASSYSSSAYEQYF.

The chain joins TRBV7-2 to TRBJ2-7; weak D call: TRBD1 (5 bases). The CDR3 sequence is 13 residues long. Germline CDR1 SGHTA, CDR2 FQGNSA. V dropped 1 base and J dropped 10 bases, with 14 bases sitting between them. This CDR3 is CASSLDGVGPQYF. The CDR3 DNA follows: TGTGCCAGCAGCTTAGATGGGGTGGGGCCTCAGTACTTC. The variable domain in full, completed from reference TRBV7-2 and TRBJ2-7, reads GAGVSQSPSNKVTEKGKDVELRCDPISGHTALYWYRQSLGQGLEFLIYFQGNSAPDKSGLPSDRFSAERTGGSVSTLTIQRTQQEDSAVYLCASSLDGVGPQYFGPGTRLTVT.

Concerning this clonotype itself: The limits of the CDR3 on the DNA are not certain, so only TCRdb's listed CDR3 is given. V and J are TRBV27 and TRBJ1-1. Per the germline V gene, CDR1 is MNHEY and CDR2 is SMNVEV (reference sequence). Ends included, the CDR3 has 15 residues. This chain's CDR3 is CASSSSGLKNTEAFF.

J is TRBJ2-2 and V is TRBV2, with D perhaps TRBD1 (7 bases). Trimming took off 6 bases at V and 5 bases at J, with 19 bases between the two ends. CDR1 is SNHLY and CDR2 is FYNNEI in the germline V gene. This CDR3 comprises 16 residues. CDR3 coding DNA: TGTGCCAGCAGACCCGAGGAGGGGGCCTATACCGGGGAGCTGTTTTTT. It specifies CASRPEEGAYTGELFF.

This clonotype was observed many times. The V gene is TRBV20-1, the J gene TRBJ1-1, with D possibly TRBD1 on 6 matching bases. Germline CDR1 reads DFQATT; CDR2 reads SNEGSKA (reference sequence). The V end lost 6 bases, the J end lost 0 bases, and 14 bases lay between the germline ends. The CDR3 runs 14 residues. CDR3 sequence: CSARGRRMNTEAFF. As DNA, the CDR3 is TGCAGTGCAAGGGGGAGGAGGATGAACACTGAAGCTTTCTTT.

This clonotype was counted a few times. The chain joins TRBV7-2 to TRBJ1-6; unclear D gene. Germline values: CDR1 SGHTA, CDR2 FQGNSA. Between the trimmed V and J ends, which lost 2 bases and 9 bases, there was a span of 8 bases. CDR3 size: 13 residues. CDR3 in DNA: TGTGCCAGCAGCTTACACGGATCTTCACCCCTCCACTTT. It codes for CASSLHGSSPLHF.

This clonotype was seen a handful of times. V is TRBV5-5 and J is TRBJ1-5, with unresolved D. CDR3 length equals 14 residues. Germline lookup yields CDR1 SGHKS and CDR2 YYEKEE (reference sequence). Trimming removed 0 bases from V and 3 bases from J, with 7 bases in between. CDR3 loop: CASSLGEFNQPQHF. CDR3 DNA sequence: TGTGCCAGCAGCTTGGGGGAATTCAATCAGCCCCAGCATTTT.

This clonotype was picked up many times. The V gene is TRBV28, the J gene TRBJ1-2, with D unclear. The germline V gene encodes CDR1 MDHEN and CDR2 SYDVKM. The CDR3 totals 12 residues. V lost 1 base, J lost 4 bases, and 4 bases lay in between. In nucleotides, the CDR3 is TGTGCCAGCAGTTTATCCGTCTATGGCTACACCTTC. It is translated as CASSLSVYGYTF.